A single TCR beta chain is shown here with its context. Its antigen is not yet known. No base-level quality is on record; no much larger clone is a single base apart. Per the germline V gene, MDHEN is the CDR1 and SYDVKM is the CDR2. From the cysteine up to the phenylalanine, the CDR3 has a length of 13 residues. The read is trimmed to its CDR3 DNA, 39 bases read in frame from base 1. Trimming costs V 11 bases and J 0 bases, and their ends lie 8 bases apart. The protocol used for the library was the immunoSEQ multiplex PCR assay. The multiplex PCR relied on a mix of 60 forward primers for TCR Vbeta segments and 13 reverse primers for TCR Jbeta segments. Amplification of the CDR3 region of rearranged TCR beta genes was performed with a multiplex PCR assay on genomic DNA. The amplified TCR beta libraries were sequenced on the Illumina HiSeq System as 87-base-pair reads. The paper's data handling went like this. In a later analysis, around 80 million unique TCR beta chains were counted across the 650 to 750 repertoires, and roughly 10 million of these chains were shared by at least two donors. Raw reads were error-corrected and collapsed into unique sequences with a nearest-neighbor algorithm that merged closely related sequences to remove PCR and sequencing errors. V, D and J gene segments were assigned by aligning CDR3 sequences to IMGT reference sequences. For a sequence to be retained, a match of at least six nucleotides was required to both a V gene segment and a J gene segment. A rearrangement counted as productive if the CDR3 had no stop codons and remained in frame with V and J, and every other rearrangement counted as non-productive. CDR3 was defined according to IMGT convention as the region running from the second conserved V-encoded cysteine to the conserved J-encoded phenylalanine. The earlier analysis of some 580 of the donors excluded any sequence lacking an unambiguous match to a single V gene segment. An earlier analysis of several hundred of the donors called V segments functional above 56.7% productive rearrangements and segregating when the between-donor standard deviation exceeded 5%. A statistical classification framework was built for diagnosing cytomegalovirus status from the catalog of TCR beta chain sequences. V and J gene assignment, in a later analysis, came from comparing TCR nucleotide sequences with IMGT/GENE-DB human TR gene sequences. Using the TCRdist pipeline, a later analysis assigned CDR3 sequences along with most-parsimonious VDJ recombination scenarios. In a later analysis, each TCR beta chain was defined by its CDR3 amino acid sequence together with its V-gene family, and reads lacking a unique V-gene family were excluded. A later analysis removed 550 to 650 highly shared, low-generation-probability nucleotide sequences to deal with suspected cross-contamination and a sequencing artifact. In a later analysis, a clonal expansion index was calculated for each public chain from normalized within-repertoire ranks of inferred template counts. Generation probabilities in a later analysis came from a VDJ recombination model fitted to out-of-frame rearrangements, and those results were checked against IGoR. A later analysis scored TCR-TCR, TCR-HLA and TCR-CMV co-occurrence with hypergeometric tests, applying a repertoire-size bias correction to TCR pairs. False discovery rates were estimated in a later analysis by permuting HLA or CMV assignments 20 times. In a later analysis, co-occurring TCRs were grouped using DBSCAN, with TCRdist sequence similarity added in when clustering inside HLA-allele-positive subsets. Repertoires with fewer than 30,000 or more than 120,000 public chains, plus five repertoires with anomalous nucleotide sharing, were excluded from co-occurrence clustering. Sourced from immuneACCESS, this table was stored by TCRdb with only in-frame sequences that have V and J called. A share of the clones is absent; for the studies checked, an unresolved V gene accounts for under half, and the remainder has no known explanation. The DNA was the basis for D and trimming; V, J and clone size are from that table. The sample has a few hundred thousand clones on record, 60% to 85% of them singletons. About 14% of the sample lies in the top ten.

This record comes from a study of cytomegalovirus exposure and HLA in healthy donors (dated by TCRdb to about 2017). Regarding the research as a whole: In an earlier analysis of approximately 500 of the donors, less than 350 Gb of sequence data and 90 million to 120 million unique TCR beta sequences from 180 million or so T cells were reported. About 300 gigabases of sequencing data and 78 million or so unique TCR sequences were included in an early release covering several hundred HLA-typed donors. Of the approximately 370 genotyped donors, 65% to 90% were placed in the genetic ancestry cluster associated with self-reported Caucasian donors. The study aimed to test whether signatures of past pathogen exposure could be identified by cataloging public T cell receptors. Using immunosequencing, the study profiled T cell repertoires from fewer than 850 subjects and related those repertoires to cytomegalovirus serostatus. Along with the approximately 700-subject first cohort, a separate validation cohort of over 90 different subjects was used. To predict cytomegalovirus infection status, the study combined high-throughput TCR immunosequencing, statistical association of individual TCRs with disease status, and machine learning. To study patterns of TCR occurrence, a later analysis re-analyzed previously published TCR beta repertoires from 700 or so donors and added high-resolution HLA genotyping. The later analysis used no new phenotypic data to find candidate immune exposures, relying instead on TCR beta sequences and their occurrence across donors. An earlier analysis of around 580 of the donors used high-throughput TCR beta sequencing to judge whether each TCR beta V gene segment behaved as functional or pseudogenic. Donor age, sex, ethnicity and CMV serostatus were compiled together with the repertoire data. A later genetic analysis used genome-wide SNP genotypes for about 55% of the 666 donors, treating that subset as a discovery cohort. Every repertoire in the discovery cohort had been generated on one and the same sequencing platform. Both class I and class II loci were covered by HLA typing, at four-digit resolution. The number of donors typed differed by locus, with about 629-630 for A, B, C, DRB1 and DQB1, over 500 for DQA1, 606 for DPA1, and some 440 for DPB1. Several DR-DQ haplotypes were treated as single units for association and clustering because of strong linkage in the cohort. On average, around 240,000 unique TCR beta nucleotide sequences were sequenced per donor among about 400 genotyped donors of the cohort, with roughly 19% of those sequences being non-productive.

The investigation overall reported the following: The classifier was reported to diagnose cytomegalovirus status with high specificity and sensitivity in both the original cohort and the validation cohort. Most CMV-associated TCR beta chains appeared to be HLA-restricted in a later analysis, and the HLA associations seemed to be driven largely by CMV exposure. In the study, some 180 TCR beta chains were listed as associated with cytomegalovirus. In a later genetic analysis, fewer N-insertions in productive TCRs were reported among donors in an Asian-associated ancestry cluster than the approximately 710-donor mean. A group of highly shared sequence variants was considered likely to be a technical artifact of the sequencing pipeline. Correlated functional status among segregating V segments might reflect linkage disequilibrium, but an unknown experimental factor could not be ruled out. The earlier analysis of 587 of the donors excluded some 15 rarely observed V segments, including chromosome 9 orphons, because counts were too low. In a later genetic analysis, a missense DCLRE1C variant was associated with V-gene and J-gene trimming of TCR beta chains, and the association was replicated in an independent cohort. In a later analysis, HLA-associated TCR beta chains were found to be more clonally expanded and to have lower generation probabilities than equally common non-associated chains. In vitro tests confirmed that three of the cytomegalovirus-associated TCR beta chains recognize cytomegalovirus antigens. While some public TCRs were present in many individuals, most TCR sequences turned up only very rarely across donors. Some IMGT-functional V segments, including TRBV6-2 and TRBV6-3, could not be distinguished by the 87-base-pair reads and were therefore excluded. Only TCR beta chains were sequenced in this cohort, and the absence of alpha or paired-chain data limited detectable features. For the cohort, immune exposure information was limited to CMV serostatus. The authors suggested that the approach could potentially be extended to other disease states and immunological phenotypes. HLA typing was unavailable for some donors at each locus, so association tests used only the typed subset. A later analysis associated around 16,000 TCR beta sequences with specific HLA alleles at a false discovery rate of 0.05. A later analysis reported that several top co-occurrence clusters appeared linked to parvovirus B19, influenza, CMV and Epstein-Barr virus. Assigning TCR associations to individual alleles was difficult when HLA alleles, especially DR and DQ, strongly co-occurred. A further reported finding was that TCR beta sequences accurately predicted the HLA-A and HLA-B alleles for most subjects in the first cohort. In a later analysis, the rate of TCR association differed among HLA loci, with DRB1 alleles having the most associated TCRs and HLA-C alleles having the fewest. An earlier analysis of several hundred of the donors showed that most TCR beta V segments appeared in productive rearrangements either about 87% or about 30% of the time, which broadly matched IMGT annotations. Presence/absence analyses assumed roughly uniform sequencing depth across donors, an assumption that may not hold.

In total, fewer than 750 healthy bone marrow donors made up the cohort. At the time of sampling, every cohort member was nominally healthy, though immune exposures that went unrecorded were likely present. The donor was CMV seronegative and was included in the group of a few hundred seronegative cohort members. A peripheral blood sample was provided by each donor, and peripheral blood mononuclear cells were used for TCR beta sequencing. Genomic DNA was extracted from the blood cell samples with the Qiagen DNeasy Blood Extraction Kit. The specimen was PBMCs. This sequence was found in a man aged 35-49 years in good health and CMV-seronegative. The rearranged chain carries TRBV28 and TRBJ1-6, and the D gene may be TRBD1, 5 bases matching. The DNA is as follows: TGTGCCGGTCAGGGCTCCTATAATTCACCCCTCCACTTT. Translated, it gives CAGQGSYNSPLHF. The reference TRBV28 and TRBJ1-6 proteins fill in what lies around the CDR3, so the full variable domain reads DVKVTQSSRYLVKRTGEKVFLECVQDMDHENMFWYRQDPGLGLRLIYFSYDVKMKEKGDIPEGYSVSREKKERFSLILESASTNQTSMYLCAGQGSYNSPLHFGNGTRLTVT.